This TCR beta chain is from a study of CD8 T cells in Susac syndrome. Background on the study: Intravenous immunoglobulin alone or corticosteroids were being given to patients with Susac syndrome at blood draw, unless they were therapy-naive.

TCR beta sequencing covered blood CD8+ and CD4+ T cells. Random hexamers were used to reverse transcribe about 0.5 to 1 ug of RNA. TCRdb reanalysed the immunoSEQ multiplex PCR reads using MiXCR and keeps one entry per CDR3 protein. The sample yields some 160,000 distinct CDR3 sequences, 90% to 97% seen once. The germline V and J ends were trimmed by 5 bases and 4 bases, with 12 bases remaining between them. The CDR3 extends over 13 amino acids. Germline V gene sequence: CDR1 DFQATT, CDR2 SNEGSKA (reference sequence). Sample: CD4+ T cells from PBMCs. This rearrangement joins TRBV20-1 to TRBJ2-1, with a weak D call TRBD2 (5 bases). The TCR originated in a human donor with Susac syndrome. The chain's CDR3 is CSAGIRGYNEQFF. The CDR3 region has the DNA TGCAGTGCTGGAATACGGGGTTACAATGAGCAGTTCTTC.